These T cell receptor beta chains were read from a single sample in a study of PD-L1 blockade in urothelial cancer. The repertoire was sequenced with immunoSEQ multiplex PCR; TCRdb's copy has only in-frame clones and lacks some. The sample has 40,000 or so clones, roughly four fifths seen once. Sequencing used PBMCs, obtained around atezolizumab (anti-PD-L1) treatment. These TCRs come from a man between 65 and 79 years old with urothelial cancer. The CDR3 runs from the conserved cysteine through the conserved F or W. The D gene is left open where the match is weak. Part of the rows lack a size; the others show once, few, many or a class for expanded clones.

d_call,cdr3_length,v_call,j_call,clone_size,cdr3_nt,cdr3_aa
TRBD2,15,TRBV19,TRBJ2-1,-,TGTGCCAGTATTTCGGAGCGGGAGAAACCCAATGAGCAGTTCTTC,CASISEREKPNEQFF
-,13,TRBV2,TRBJ2-1,once,TGTGCCAGCAGGCAGGGGACCTACAATGAGCAGTTCTTC,CASRQGTYNEQFF
-,18,TRBV7-3,TRBJ2-3,-,TGTGCCAGCAGCCCACAGGGCGGCGATCTTACTAGCACAGATACGCAGTATTTT,CASSPQGGDLTSTDTQYF
-,13,TRBV5-6,TRBJ1-2,-,TGTGCCAGCAGCTTAGTGGATGGAGGCGGCTACACCTTC,CASSLVDGGGYTF
TRBD1,14,TRBV30,TRBJ2-7,-,TGTGCCTGGAGTGAGACAGGGTCAAGTGGCGAGCAGTACTTC,CAWSETGSSGEQYF
-,16,TRBV6-5,TRBJ1-4,-,TGTGCCAGCAGTTCCAACAGGGAGGGGGTCGATGAAAAACTGTTTTTT,CASSSNREGVDEKLFF
TRBD1,17,TRBV28,TRBJ1-1,-,TGTGCCAGCAGGAGGGACAGGTTGGTTGGTGTGGCCCGTGAAGCTTTCTTT,CASRRDRLVGVAREAFF
-,15,TRBV27,TRBJ2-1,few,TGTGCCAGCTGCCGCTACAGGGCTGACTACAATGAGCAGTTCTTC,CASCRYRADYNEQFF
-,16,TRBV7-7,TRBJ2-5,-,TGTGCCAGCAGCCCCCATACAGTCAGAACACAAGAGACCCAGTACTTC,CASSPHTVRTQETQYF
-,14,TRBV9,TRBJ1-2,-,TGTGCCAGCAGCGACGGGGGGGGTTGGTATGGCTACACCTTC,CASSDGGGWYGYTF
TRBD1,16,TRBV28,TRBJ2-1,-,TGTGCCAGCACCCTAGTCGGGACAGGGACCTACAATGAGCAGTTCTTC,CASTLVGTGTYNEQFF
TRBD1,16,TRBV19,TRBJ1-2,-,TGTGCCAGTAGTCGCAAGGGGGACAGGGCATCATATGGCTACACCTTC,CASSRKGDRASYGYTF
TRBD2,15,TRBV6-1,TRBJ2-1,-,TGTGCCAGCAGTGCTTATAGCGGGAGTGACAATGAGCAGTTCTTC,CASSAYSGSDNEQFF
-,12,TRBV7-6,TRBJ2-7,few,TGTGCCAGCAGCCCCTCAGGGTACGAGCAGTACTTC,CASSPSGYEQYF
-,17,TRBV5-7,TRBJ1-5,-,TGTGCCAGCAGGCGGGGTCGCGAAAGGACCTCGAATCAGCCCCAGCATTTT,CASRRGRERTSNQPQHF
-,15,TRBV5-5,TRBJ2-1,-,TGTGCCAGCAGCTTGGACCGGAGCTCCTACAATGAGCAGTTCTTC,CASSLDRSSYNEQFF
TRBD2,19,TRBV4-3,TRBJ2-7,-,TGCGCCAGCAGCCAAGATAGCGAATTGGGCGGGAGAGGATCCTACGAGCAGTACTTC,CASSQDSELGGRGSYEQYF
TRBD1,15,TRBV6-5,TRBJ2-2,-,TGTGCCAGCAGTCCCACAGGGGCGGACACCGGGGAGCTGTTTTTT,CASSPTGADTGELFF
TRBD1,12,TRBV9,TRBJ2-4,once,TGTGCCAGCAGCGCGGGGGACAGGGATAAGTACTTC,CASSAGDRDKYF
TRBD2,15,TRBV28,TRBJ2-7,-,TGTGCCAGCAGTCTACTCGGCGGGAGTATCTACGAGCAGTACTTC,CASSLLGGSIYEQYF
-,13,TRBV28,TRBJ1-1,-,TGTGCCAGCAGTCGACAGATGAACACTGAAGCTTTCTTT,CASSRQMNTEAFF
TRBD1,14,TRBV11-2,TRBJ2-5,-,TGTGCCAGCAGCTTTCAGGGGGCAGGGGAGACCCAGTACTTC,CASSFQGAGETQYF
-,16,TRBV7-2,TRBJ2-1,-,TGTGCCAGCAGCTTAGGCAGGGGGGCAGTCTCGGATGAGCAGTTCTTC,CASSLGRGAVSDEQFF
-,14,TRBV4-3,TRBJ2-7,-,TGCGCCAGCAGCCAAGAGAGGAGTTGGAGCGAGCAGTACTTC,CASSQERSWSEQYF
TRBD1,15,TRBV6-5,TRBJ1-5,-,TGTGCCAGCAGTTTAGGGACAGACCGCAATCAGCCCCAGCATTTT,CASSLGTDRNQPQHF
TRBD2,14,TRBV7-9,TRBJ2-1,-,TGTGCCAGCAGCCCCCGCGGGAGAAGCGATGAGCAGTTCTTC,CASSPRGRSDEQFF
-,14,TRBV21-1,TRBJ2-1,-,TGTGCCAGCAGCGGTACAGCTACCTACAATGAGCAGTTCTTC,CASSGTATYNEQFF
TRBD2,13,TRBV9,TRBJ2-1,-,TGTGCCAGCAGCGTAGGAGCGGGAGGGGAGGGGTTCTTC,CASSVGAGGEGFF
-,15,TRBV27,TRBJ1-1,-,TGTGCCAGCAGCCCCCATGCGCGACGGGGAGTTGAAGCTTTCTTT,CASSPHARRGVEAFF
TRBD2,13,TRBV12-5,TRBJ2-1,few,TGTGCTAGTGGTTTGCCAACTAGCGGTGAGCAGTTCTTC,CASGLPTSGEQFF
TRBD2,15,TRBV9,TRBJ2-1,-,TGTGCCAGCAGCCCTCGACTAGCGGGCGTACATGAGCAGTTCTTC,CASSPRLAGVHEQFF
-,17,TRBV7-8,TRBJ1-2,once,TGTGCCAGCAGCACCTTACCTCGACATAGGATCAACTATGGCTACACCTTC,CASSTLPRHRINYGYTF
TRBD1,15,TRBV19,TRBJ1-5,-,TGTGCCAGTAGTATGGGGACAGGGGGCAATCAGCCCCAGCATTTT,CASSMGTGGNQPQHF
TRBD1,15,TRBV25-1,TRBJ2-5,-,TGTGCCAGCAGTGGCTGGACAGGTTGGGCTGAAACCCAGTACTTC,CASSGWTGWAETQYF
TRBD1,16,TRBV2,TRBJ2-1,-,TGTGCCAGCAGGGAAAAGGGACAGGGGTTGTACAATGAGCAGTTCTTC,CASREKGQGLYNEQFF
-,17,TRBV5-1,TRBJ1-5,-,TGCGCCAGCAGCTTAAAACAGGCGTACCATAGCAATCAGCCCCAGCATTTT,CASSLKQAYHSNQPQHF
-,13,TRBV6-1,TRBJ1-2,-,TGTGCCAGCAGCTGGGAGGGGACTTATGGCTACACCTTC,CASSWEGTYGYTF
TRBD1,14,TRBV28,TRBJ1-1,few,TGTGCCAGCAGCTTTATGACAGGGGAGTCCGAAGCTTTCTTT,CASSFMTGESEAFF
TRBD1,16,TRBV18,TRBJ1-5,few,TGTGCCAGCTCACCACCGTTGGGACAGGGTATGCAGCCCCAGCATTTT,CASSPPLGQGMQPQHF
TRBD1,13,TRBV25-1,TRBJ2-7,-,TGTGCCAGCAGCTTTTCAGGGGGCTACGAGCAGTACTTC,CASSFSGGYEQYF
-,14,TRBV4-1,TRBJ2-7,-,TGCGCCAGCAGCCCAGGGGACCACTCCTACGAGCAGTACTTC,CASSPGDHSYEQYF
-,14,TRBV10-2,TRBJ2-7,-,TGCGCCAGCCGCCCCAGGGGCGTCTCCTACGAGCAGTACTTC,CASRPRGVSYEQYF
TRBD1,14,TRBV28,TRBJ2-7,-,TGTGCCAGCAGAGAGCCGGGACAGTGGTACGAGCAGTACTTC,CASREPGQWYEQYF
-,16,TRBV30,TRBJ2-1,-,TGTGCCTGGAGTGCCCCCTTCGAGGGTTCCTACAATGAGCAGTTCTTC,CAWSAPFEGSYNEQFF
-,15,TRBV11-2,TRBJ1-4,-,TGTGCCAGCAGCTTACCTCTTCACAGCAATGAAAAACTGTTTTTT,CASSLPLHSNEKLFF
-,16,TRBV7-6,TRBJ2-6,-,TGTGCCAGCAGCTTAGGAGCCGGTTCAGGGGCCAACGTCCTGACTTTC,CASSLGAGSGANVLTF
TRBD1,13,TRBV7-2,TRBJ1-5,-,TGTGCCAGCAGTTCGACAGGGTGGCAGCCCCAGCATTTT,CASSSTGWQPQHF
-,13,TRBV4-1,TRBJ1-1,-,TGCGCCAGCAGCCAAGTCGAGGACACTGAAGCTTTCTTT,CASSQVEDTEAFF
TRBD1,14,TRBV5-1,TRBJ1-1,few,TGCGCCAGCAGCTTGGAACAGGGGGCTACTGAAGCTTTCTTT,CASSLEQGATEAFF
-,15,TRBV10-3,TRBJ1-4,-,TGTGCCATCGGAAAGGACAGTATGGCTAATGAAAAACTGTTTTTT,CAIGKDSMANEKLFF
-,12,TRBV5-1,TRBJ2-5,-,TGCGCCAGCAGTTGGGGGCTGGAGACCCAGTACTTC,CASSWGLETQYF